These T cell receptor beta chains were read from a single sample in a study of T cell responses to AZD1222 COVID-19 vaccine. Profiling relied on immunoSEQ multiplex PCR, and the TCRdb table lists in-frame clones only, not all of them. Here the sample spans approximately 220,000 clones, more than 85% being singletons. The sample consisted of peripheral blood, taken on day 0 of MenACWY control vaccination. The receptors derive from an adult in good health. Both conserved end residues are trimmed from each CDR3. A D gene is named only where the DNA matches it firmly.

v_call,j_call,d_call,cdr3_aa
TRBV4-3,TRBJ1-2,TRBD1,ASSQLDRAGYT
TRBV5-4,TRBJ2-1,TRBD2,ASSLGTSGAYNEQF
TRBV5-4,TRBJ1-1,-,ASSFQGIAEAF
TRBV11-2,TRBJ1-2,TRBD1,ASSLVGTALQDYGYT
TRBV9,TRBJ1-3,-,ASSPREYGNTIY
TRBV18,TRBJ1-6,-,ASSPPGGPYNSPLH
TRBV12-3/TRBV12-4,TRBJ1-1,-,ASTQTLVSEAF
TRBV24-1,TRBJ2-3,-,ATSDFSTDTQY
TRBV5-6,TRBJ1-1,-,ASSLSDRASEAF
TRBV4-3,TRBJ2-1,TRBD2,ASSPLAGSYNEQF
TRBV4-1,TRBJ2-7,-,ASTYDIRDGTYEQY
TRBV3-1/TRBV3-2,TRBJ2-1,TRBD2,ASSQGLSAGGLNEQF
TRBV5-1,TRBJ2-5,-,ASSLGPGEGTQY
TRBV6-2/TRBV6-3,TRBJ2-7,TRBD2,ASSVAGVSYEQY
TRBV3-1/TRBV3-2,TRBJ2-1,-,ASSHAQGARYNEQF
TRBV6-5,TRBJ1-1,-,ASRPSGPGTEAF
TRBV6-1,TRBJ1-2,-,ASSESAGWDVYT
TRBV6-5,TRBJ1-1,-,ASTGRGEAF